This entry lists 13 T cell receptor beta chains sequenced from one sample in a study of blood T cell repertoires in COVID-19 (dated by TCRdb to the early 2020s). Libraries were prepared through the immunoSEQ multiplex PCR assay. In TCRdb, the immuneACCESS table is reduced to in-frame sequences with V and J assigned. These tables do not hold every clone; where another copy was compared, an unresolved V gene accounts for under half, and the others remain unexplained. The sample table shows nearly 200,000 clones, and roughly 81% are seen once. Less than 6.5% of the sample is in the top ten clones. The sample taken for sequencing was peripheral blood. Receptor source: a woman between 65 and 79 years old with active or convalescent COVID-19.

In this sample, this clone turned up a few times. J is TRBJ1-6 and V is TRBV6-5; TRBD1 aligns across 8 bases. J gave up 3 bases and V 4 bases, and 2 bases lay outside the gene matches. Germline-derived CDR1 and CDR2 are MNHEY and SVGAGI. The CDR3 runs 15 residues. For the CDR3, the DNA is TGTGCCAGCAGTTCTACAGGGGGCTATAATTCACCCCTCCACTTT. This gives the protein CASSSTGGYNSPLHF.

This chain connects TRBV7-9 to TRBJ2-1, with 9 bases that match TRBD1. V lost 5 bases, J lost 5 bases, and 10 bases stayed unmatched. CDR3 length equals 16 residues. From germline, CDR1 is SEHNR and CDR2 FQNEAQ (reference sequence). The CDR3 here is CASSTADRGFDNEQFF. The CDR3 bases are TGTGCCAGCAGCACCGCTGACAGGGGGTTCGACAATGAGCAGTTCTTC.

This clone occurred a few times. This rearrangement joins TRBV5-1 to TRBJ1-2; 10 nucleotides match TRBD1. The germline V gene encodes CDR1 SGHRS and CDR2 YFSETQ. The CDR3 is 14 amino acids. V was clipped by 4 bases and J by 7 bases; unmatched bases: 7. The CDR3 here is CASSHGQGVFGYTF. The DNA for the CDR3 is TGCGCCAGCAGCCACGGACAGGGGGTTTTTGGCTACACCTTC.

This clone was counted many times. The gene calls are TRBV28 and TRBJ2-3, with 7 bases lining up with TRBD2. CDR1 is MDHEN, CDR2 SYDVKM, per germline. CDR3 length: 14 amino acids. Unmatched junction bases numbered 3, after V lost 2 bases and J lost 4 bases. The CDR3 coding sequence is TGTGCCAGCAGTTTAAGGGCGGGGGCAGATACGCAGTATTTT. Its translation is CASSLRAGADTQYF.

This clone was observed many times. The V gene is TRBV19, the J gene TRBJ1-1; 11 bases match TRBD1. V gave up 5 bases and J gave up 4 bases; unmatched junction bases: 9. The CDR3 extends over 16 amino acids. The germline CDR1 and CDR2 sequences are LNHDA and SQIVND (reference sequence). The CDR3 here is CASSGRTGGPSTEAFF. The CDR3 region has the DNA TGTGCCAGTAGTGGGAGGACAGGGGGCCCGAGCACTGAAGCTTTCTTT.

This clone was counted a few times. The V and J genes are TRBV7-9 and TRBJ2-7; possibly TRBD2 for D (6 bases). The CDR3 has 14 amino acids. The germline V and J ends were trimmed by 5 bases and 1 base, with 12 bases remaining between them. Germline V CDR1 and CDR2: SEHNR, FQNEAQ (reference sequence). For the CDR3, the DNA is TGTGCCAGCAGCGTCGGAGGGTATTCCTACGAGCAGTACTTC. This sequence encodes CASSVGGYSYEQYF.

The chain is built from TRBV2 and TRBJ2-1; 13 nucleotides align to TRBD2. Germline V lookup: CDR1 SNHLY, CDR2 FYNNEI. V shed 4 bases, J shed 10 bases, and the junction held 7 bases outside the gene matches. CDR3 length equals 15 residues. The CDR3 loop is CASSVTSGRAGEQFF. The CDR3 DNA is TGTGCCAGCAGTGTAACTAGCGGGAGGGCCGGAGAGCAGTTCTTC.

The chain uses TRBV6-5 and TRBJ1-2; TRBD1 agrees at 8 bases. Germline CDR1 is MNHEY and CDR2 is SVGAGI. V lost 6 bases, J lost 2 bases, and 2 bases stayed unmatched. The CDR3 runs 13 residues. This CDR3 is CASRRQGNYGYTF. In DNA form, the CDR3 reads TGTGCCAGCAGGAGACAGGGGAACTATGGCTACACCTTC.

This clone was seen only once. The chain carries TRBV2 and TRBJ1-3; 8 bases match TRBD1. The junction had 6 bases not matched to a gene; V was cut back by 6 bases and J by 2 bases. CDR1 is SNHLY and CDR2 is FYNNEI in the germline V gene. The CDR3 is 15 residues long. The CDR3 sequence: CASRDRELAGNTIYF. In nucleotides, the CDR3 is TGTGCCAGCAGGGACAGGGAGCTGGCTGGAAACACCATATATTTT.

The chain has TRBV12-5 and TRBJ2-6, with 7 bases identical to TRBD1. V shed 6 bases and J 2 bases; nucleotides not matched to a gene: 4. The CDR3 has 15 amino acids. In germline, CDR1 is LGHNT, CDR2 FRNRAP. CDR3 loop: CASGPGTAGANVLTF. The CDR3, as DNA: TGTGCTAGTGGACCCGGGACAGCTGGGGCCAACGTCCTGACTTTC.

This clone was seen only once. The CDR3 bases are TGTGCCAGCAGCGTAGAACAGGGGGGGACTGAAGCTTTCTTT. It translates to CASSVEQGGTEAFF. The J gene is TRBJ1-1, the V gene TRBV9, with TRBD1 matching over 8 bases. The trim removed 0 bases at V and 5 bases at J, leaving 3 bases unmatched. CDR1 is SGDLS, CDR2 YYNGEE, per germline. The CDR3 spans 14 residues.

The rearrangement links TRBV3-1 (or the pseudogene TRBV3-2) to TRBJ1-2; D remains unclear. Looked up from germline, CDR1 is LGHDT and CDR2 is YNNKEL (reference sequence). V was clipped by 2 bases and J by 8 bases, with 9 bases between them. The CDR3 is 12 amino acids. DNA of the CDR3: TGTGCCAGCAGCCAAAGAGCGGGGGGCTACACCTTC. Translating it yields CASSQRAGGYTF.

V is TRBV5-1 and J is TRBJ2-5, with 13 bases lining up with TRBD2. Germline V lookup: CDR1 SGHRS, CDR2 YFSETQ. Unmatched junction bases numbered 8, after V lost 4 bases and J lost 5 bases. CDR3 size: 16 residues. The CDR3 spells CASSRELAGGRETQYF. CDR3 sequence (DNA): TGCGCCAGCAGCAGGGAACTAGCGGGAGGGCGGGAGACCCAGTACTTC.